This is a list of T cell receptor beta chains from one sample in a study of TIL therapy for anti-PD-1-resistant metastatic lung cancer. The table came from immunoSEQ multiplex PCR; TCRdb's copy has only in-frame clones and leaves some out. The data contain 36,000 or so clones, about 73% of them seen just once; the ten biggest clones take up 5.7%. The input for sequencing was blood, taken at baseline. The source is a person aged 25 to 79 with non-small cell lung cancer. The CDR3 runs from the conserved cysteine through the conserved F or W. A D gene is named only where the DNA matches it firmly. Clone size is given for some rows only: seen once, a few or many times, or a class if the clone is expanded.

v_call	d_call	clone_size	j_call	cdr3_nt	cdr3_aa
TRBV27	NA	NA	TRBJ2-2	TGTGCCAGCAGTTTATTGGGGGGCGCGGGCACCGGGGAGCTGTTTTTT	CASSLLGGAGTGELFF
TRBV7-6	TRBD2	NA	TRBJ2-1	TGTGCCAGCAGCTTAGCCCCCCCCAGCGGGACTTCCTACAATGAGCAGTTCTTC	CASSLAPPSGTSYNEQFF
TRBV28	NA	NA	TRBJ1-3	TGTGCCAGCAGTTGGGGCGATCCGGGAAACACCATATATTTT	CASSWGDPGNTIYF
TRBV9	TRBD1	few	TRBJ1-4	TGTGCCAGCAGCGTAGTAGGGACAGCTAATGAAAAACTGTTTTTT	CASSVVGTANEKLFF
TRBV27	NA	NA	TRBJ2-1	TGTGCCAGCAGTTTAGGCCCTGTGGGGAATGAGCAGTTCTTC	CASSLGPVGNEQFF
TRBV7-3	NA	NA	TRBJ2-1	TGTGCCAGCAGCTTATTTAAGGGAACCACCAATGAGCAGTTCTTC	CASSLFKGTTNEQFF
TRBV6-1	NA	NA	TRBJ1-5	TGTGCCAGCAGCACCTGGCAGGATAATCAGCCCCAGCATTTT	CASSTWQDNQPQHF
TRBV7-6	TRBD1	NA	TRBJ1-5	TGTGCCAGCAGCTTGCAGGGGGCCAATCAGCCCCAGCATTTT	CASSLQGANQPQHF
TRBV11-1	TRBD2	NA	TRBJ2-5	TGTGCCAGCAGCCTTTCGGTGGGACTAGCGCAGTACCAAGAGACCCAGTACTTC	CASSLSVGLAQYQETQYF
TRBV7-9	TRBD1	few	TRBJ1-1	TGTGCCAGCAGCTTAGCGCAGGGGGTGAACACTGAAGCTTTCTTT	CASSLAQGVNTEAFF
TRBV7-2	NA	NA	TRBJ1-5	TGTGCCAGCAGCTTAGGGGGGTATCAGCCCCAGCATTTT	CASSLGGYQPQHF
TRBV27	TRBD2	NA	TRBJ2-1	TGTGCCAGCAGTTTTTCGTCGACTAGCATCGAGCAGTTCTTC	CASSFSSTSIEQFF
TRBV19	TRBD1	NA	TRBJ2-1	TGTGCCAGTAGTGCGTCCGGGACAGGGCGCAATGAGCAGTTCTTC	CASSASGTGRNEQFF
TRBV9	NA	NA	TRBJ2-7	TGTGCCAGCAGCGTTGACAGTCCCTACGAGCAGTACTTC	CASSVDSPYEQYF
TRBV10-3	NA	NA	TRBJ1-1	TGTGCCATCAGTGAGTCGACAGGTGTGAACACTGAAGCTTTCTTT	CAISESTGVNTEAFF
TRBV28	NA	NA	TRBJ1-2	TGTGCCAGCAGTTTATATTTGGTGGATACGGACGGCTACACCTTC	CASSLYLVDTDGYTF
TRBV7-8	TRBD1	NA	TRBJ1-5	TGTGCCAGCAGCTTAAAATCCAGGGGGACGGGGAATCAGCCCCAGCATTTT	CASSLKSRGTGNQPQHF
TRBV18	NA	NA	TRBJ1-5	TGTGCCAGCTCCCCACTCGTGGATCAGCCCCAGCATTTT	CASSPLVDQPQHF
TRBV27	NA	NA	TRBJ2-6	TGTGCCAGCAGTTTACGCACAGGGTCTGGGGCCAACGTCCTGACTTTC	CASSLRTGSGANVLTF
TRBV7-6	NA	NA	TRBJ2-3	TGTGCCAGTTCTTACCCTAGCACAGATACGCAGTATTTT	CASSYPSTDTQYF
TRBV5-8	NA	NA	TRBJ2-5	TGTGCCAGCAGCTTGGCGGAGACCCAGTACTTC	CASSLAETQYF
TRBV28	NA	NA	TRBJ2-1	TGTGCCAGCACCCCCGGTCCGGATGAGCAGTTCTTC	CASTPGPDEQFF
TRBV7-2	NA	NA	TRBJ2-7	TGTGCCAGCAGCTCGGTCCCGGTGGCGGTCGGGCAGTACTTC	CASSSVPVAVGQYF
TRBV28	NA	NA	TRBJ1-1	TGTGCCAGCAGTTCCCCCTCAGACCTTAGGGGGTTCACTGAAGCTTTCTTT	CASSSPSDLRGFTEAFF
TRBV9	TRBD1	NA	TRBJ2-5	TGTGCCAGCAGCCCTCGACAGGGGCAAGAGACCCAGTACTTC	CASSPRQGQETQYF
TRBV7-9	TRBD1	few	TRBJ1-2	TGTGCCAGCAGCGATACAGGGGGGGAAGGCTACACCTTC	CASSDTGGEGYTF
TRBV2	TRBD1	NA	TRBJ2-1	TGTGCCAGCTCGATCCGCAGGGGGCTCAATGAGCAGTTCTTC	CASSIRRGLNEQFF
TRBV7-9	NA	few	TRBJ1-4	TGTGCCAGCAGCTTTTTCGGGGCGGGGGAAAAACTGTTTTTT	CASSFFGAGEKLFF
TRBV5-1	TRBD1	NA	TRBJ1-5	TGCGCCAGCAGCTTGACCACAGGGGATCAGCCCCAGCATTTT	CASSLTTGDQPQHF
TRBV6-5	TRBD1	NA	TRBJ1-5	TGTGCCAGCCGGGGGGGACAGGGAGGATCCCCCCAGCATTTT	CASRGGQGGSPQHF
TRBV4-3	NA	NA	TRBJ1-1	TGCGCCAGCAGCCTCGGGCAGGCCACTGAAGCTTTCTTT	CASSLGQATEAFF
TRBV28	NA	NA	TRBJ1-2	TGTGCCAGCAGTTTAGGGGGGACGAACTCATATGGCTACACCTTC	CASSLGGTNSYGYTF
TRBV7-6	NA	once	TRBJ1-4	TGTGCCAGCAGCTTAGCGGGACGGGCTAATGAAAAACTGTTTTTT	CASSLAGRANEKLFF
TRBV9	TRBD2	NA	TRBJ2-2	TGTGCCAGCAGCGTAGGACTAGCGGGAGGGTGGCAGAACACCGGGGAGCTGTTTTTT	CASSVGLAGGWQNTGELFF
TRBV29-1	TRBD2	NA	TRBJ2-7	TGCAGCGTGGGGAGGCGACTAGCGGGGGTCTACGAGCAGTACTTC	CSVGRRLAGVYEQYF